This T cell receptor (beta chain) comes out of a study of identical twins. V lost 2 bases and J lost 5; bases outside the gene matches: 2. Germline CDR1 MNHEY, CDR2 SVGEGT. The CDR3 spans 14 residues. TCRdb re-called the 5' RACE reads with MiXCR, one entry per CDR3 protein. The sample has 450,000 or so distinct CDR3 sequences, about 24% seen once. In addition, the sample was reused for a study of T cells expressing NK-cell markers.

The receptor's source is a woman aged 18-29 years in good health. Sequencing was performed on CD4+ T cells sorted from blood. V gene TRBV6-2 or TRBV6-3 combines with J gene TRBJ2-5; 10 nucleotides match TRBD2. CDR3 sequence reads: CASSYPAGGETQYF. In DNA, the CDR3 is TGTGCCAGCAGTTACCCAGCGGGGGGGGAGACCCAGTACTTC.